This T cell receptor (beta chain) was documented in a study of Graves' ophthalmopathy and Graves' hyperthyroidism. With a duration under 3 months, ophthalmopathy in the donors showed moderate-to-severe activity, CAS ≥3 and NOSPECS ≥4. This clonotype was recorded at least ten times. Germline-derived CDR1 and CDR2 are SGHTA and FQGNSA. CDR3 size: 12 residues. With 3 bases removed from V and 7 bases from J, the gap between germline ends came to 10 bases. The authors amplified TCR beta CDR3 regions, and they did so from RNA transcripts for repertoire sequencing. The first round was an RT-PCR with HTBI primers, and the second round was a multiplex PCR. One entry per CDR3 protein results from TCRdb running MiXCR on the multiplex PCR reads. The table lists approximately 480,000 distinct CDR3 sequences, approximately 15% of them singletons.

The chain has TRBV7-2 and TRBJ2-7, with D unclear. The clonotype originates from a woman younger than 45 with Graves' ophthalmopathy. The material sequenced was blood. The CDR3 here is CASSLTGWEQYF. The CDR3 nucleotides are TGTGCCAGCAGCTTGACCGGGTGGGAGCAGTACTTC.